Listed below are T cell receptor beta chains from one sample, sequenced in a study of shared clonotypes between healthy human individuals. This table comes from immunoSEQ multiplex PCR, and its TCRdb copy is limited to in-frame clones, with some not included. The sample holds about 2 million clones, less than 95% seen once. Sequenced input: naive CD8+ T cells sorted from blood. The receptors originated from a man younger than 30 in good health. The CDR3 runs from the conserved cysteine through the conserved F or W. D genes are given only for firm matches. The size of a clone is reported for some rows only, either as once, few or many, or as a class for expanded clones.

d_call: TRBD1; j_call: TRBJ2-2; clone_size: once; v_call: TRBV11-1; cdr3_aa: CASSAHRGIGAGELFF; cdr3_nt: TGTGCCAGCAGCGCCCACAGGGGGATCGGGGCCGGGGAGCTGTTTTTT
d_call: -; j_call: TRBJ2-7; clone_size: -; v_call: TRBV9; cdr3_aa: CASSPGEFLTYEQYF; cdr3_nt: TGTGCCAGCAGCCCCGGGGAGTTCCTAACCTACGAGCAGTACTTC
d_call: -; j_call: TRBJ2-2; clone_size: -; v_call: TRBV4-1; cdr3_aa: CASSSPRGAGELFF; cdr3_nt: TGCGCCAGCAGCTCCCCGAGGGGAGCCGGGGAGCTGTTTTTT
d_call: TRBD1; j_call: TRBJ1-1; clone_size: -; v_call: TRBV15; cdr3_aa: CATSSDRVEAFF; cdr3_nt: TGTGCCACCAGCAGCGACAGGGTTGAAGCTTTCTTT
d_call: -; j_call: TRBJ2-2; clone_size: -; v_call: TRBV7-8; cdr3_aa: CASSRQSRELFF; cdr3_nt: TGTGCCAGCAGCCGACAGAGCAGGGAGCTGTTTTTT
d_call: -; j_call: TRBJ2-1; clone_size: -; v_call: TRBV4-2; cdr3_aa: CASSQDAGLAVEQFF; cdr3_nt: TGTGCCAGCAGCCAAGATGCCGGGCTAGCCGTTGAGCAGTTCTTC
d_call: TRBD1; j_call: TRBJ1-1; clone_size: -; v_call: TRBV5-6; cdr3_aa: CASSLVWTGVGDTEASF; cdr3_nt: TGTGCCAGCAGCTTGGTGTGGACAGGGGTTGGCGACACTGAAGCTTCCTTT
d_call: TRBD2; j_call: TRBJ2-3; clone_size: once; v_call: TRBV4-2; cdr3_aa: CASSQEPSGGAEDTQYF; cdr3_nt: TGTGCCAGCAGCCAAGAACCAAGCGGGGGGGCCGAAGATACGCAGTATTTT
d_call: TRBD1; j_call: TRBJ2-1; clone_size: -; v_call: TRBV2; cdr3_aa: CASSVGQGANEQFF; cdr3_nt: TGTGCCAGCAGTGTGGGACAGGGGGCCAATGAGCAGTTCTTC
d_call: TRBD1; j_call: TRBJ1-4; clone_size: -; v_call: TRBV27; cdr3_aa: CASSSGDRMRKLFF; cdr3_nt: TGTGCCAGCAGCTCGGGGGACAGGATGAGAAAACTGTTTTTT
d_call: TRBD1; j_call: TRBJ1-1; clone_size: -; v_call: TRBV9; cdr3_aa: CASSALGQGARTEAFF; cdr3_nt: TGTGCCAGCAGCGCCCTAGGACAGGGGGCACGGACTGAAGCTTTCTTT
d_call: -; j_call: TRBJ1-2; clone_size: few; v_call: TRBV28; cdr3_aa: CASSLRGDTYGYTF; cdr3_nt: TGTGCCAGCAGTTTAAGAGGGGACACCTATGGCTACACCTTC
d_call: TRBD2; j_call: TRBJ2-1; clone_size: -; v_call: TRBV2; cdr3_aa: CAINTPERGDYNEQFF; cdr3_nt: TGTGCCATCAACACCCCCGAGCGGGGCGACTACAATGAGCAGTTCTTC
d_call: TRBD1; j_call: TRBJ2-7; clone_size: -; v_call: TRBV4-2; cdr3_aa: CASSQGQGDYEQYF; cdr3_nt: TGTGCCAGCAGCCAGGGACAGGGGGACTACGAGCAGTACTTC
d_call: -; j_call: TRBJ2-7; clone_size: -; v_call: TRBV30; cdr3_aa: CAWSLGNEQYF; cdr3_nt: TGTGCCTGGAGCTTAGGTAACGAGCAGTACTTC
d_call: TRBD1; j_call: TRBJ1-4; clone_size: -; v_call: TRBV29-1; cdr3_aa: CSVRTGEKLFF; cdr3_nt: TGCAGCGTGCGGACAGGGGAAAAACTGTTTTTT
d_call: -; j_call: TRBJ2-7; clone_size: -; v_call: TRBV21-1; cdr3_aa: CAAIGLEQYF; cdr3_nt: TGTGCCGCTATAGGGCTGGAGCAGTACTTC
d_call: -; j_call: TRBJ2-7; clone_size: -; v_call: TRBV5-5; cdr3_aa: CASSFSRSYEQYF; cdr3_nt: TGTGCCAGCAGCTTTTCCAGGAGCTACGAGCAGTACTTC
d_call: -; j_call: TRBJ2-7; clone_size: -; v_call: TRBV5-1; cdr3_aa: CASSWTGSSYEQYF; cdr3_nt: TGCGCCAGCAGCTGGACTGGGAGCTCCTACGAGCAGTACTTC
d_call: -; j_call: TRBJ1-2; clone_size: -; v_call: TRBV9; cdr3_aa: CASSVGFRGYTF; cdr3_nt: TGTGCCAGCAGCGTAGGTTTTCGTGGCTACACCTTC
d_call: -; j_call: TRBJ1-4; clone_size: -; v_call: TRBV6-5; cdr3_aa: CASSYGTGPEKLFF; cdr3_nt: TGTGCCAGCAGTTACGGCACAGGTCCCGAAAAACTGTTTTTT